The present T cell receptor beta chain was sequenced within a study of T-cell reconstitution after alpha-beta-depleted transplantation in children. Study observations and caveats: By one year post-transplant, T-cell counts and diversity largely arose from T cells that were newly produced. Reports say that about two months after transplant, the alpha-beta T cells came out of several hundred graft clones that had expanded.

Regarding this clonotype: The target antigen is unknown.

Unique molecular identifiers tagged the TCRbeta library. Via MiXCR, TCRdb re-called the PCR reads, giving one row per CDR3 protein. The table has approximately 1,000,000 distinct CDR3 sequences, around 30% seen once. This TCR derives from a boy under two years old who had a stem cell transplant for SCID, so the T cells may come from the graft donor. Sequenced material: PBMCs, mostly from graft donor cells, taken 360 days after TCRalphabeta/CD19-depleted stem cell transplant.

The CDR3 reads CAISAGGTRYEQYF. CDR3 nucleotides: TGTGCCATCTCGGCCGGGGGAACCCGCTACGAGCAGTACTTC. The chain has TRBV10-3 and TRBJ2-7; maybe TRBD2 (6 bases). The CDR3 is 14 amino acids. The germline CDR1 and CDR2 sequences are ENHRY and SYGVKD. Trimming removed 8 bases at V and 3 bases at J, with 17 bases between.